This TCR beta chain stems from a study of blood T cell repertoires in COVID-19. TCRdb's table, derived via immunoSEQ multiplex PCR, lists solely in-frame clones and lacks some. The sample consists of approximately 51,000 clones, around 90% of them appearing once. The sample was peripheral blood. This receptor was identified in a man aged 70-80 years with active COVID-19.

CDR3: CASSVGQAQEQYF. The CDR3 DNA reads TGTGCCAGCAGCGTCGGACAGGCACAGGAGCAGTACTTC. The chain links TRBV2 to TRBJ2-7; TRBD1 agrees at 7 bases. Germline V gene data show CDR1 as SNHLY and CDR2 as FYNNEI. Trimming took 6 bases from V and 7 from J; bases not matched to a gene: 9. The CDR3 sequence is 13 residues long.